A selection of T cell receptor beta chains follows, all from one sample in a study of T cells after yellow fever vaccination. MiXCR, run by TCRdb on the 5' RACE reads, gives a single entry per CDR3 protein. The table records around 310,000 distinct CDR3 sequences, around 4.1% of them present only once. The source was PBMCs, collected 5 days after the yellow fever booster vaccination. The receptor source for this set is a man aged 18 to 29 who received the YFV17D yellow fever vaccine. The CDR3 runs from the conserved cysteine through the conserved F or W. A D gene is named only where the DNA matches it firmly. Some rows mark clone size as missing; the rest say once, few, many or name a class of expanded clone.

d_call,v_call,j_call,clone_size,cdr3_aa,cdr3_nt
NA,TRBV4-1,TRBJ1-1,many,CASSQERAGAGMDTEAFF,TGCGCCAGCAGCCAAGAGCGAGCGGGGGCGGGGATGGACACTGAAGCTTTCTTT
TRBD1,TRBV10-2,TRBJ1-1,many,CASSEGTGKTEAFF,TGCGCCAGCAGTGAGGGGACAGGAAAAACTGAAGCTTTCTTT
NA,TRBV20-1,TRBJ2-2,few,CSARELGSPGELFF,TGCAGTGCTAGAGAACTAGGTTCACCCGGGGAGCTGTTTTTT
TRBD1,TRBV20-1,TRBJ1-2,NA,CSASETGASGYTF,TGCAGTGCTTCAGAGACAGGGGCAAGTGGCTACACCTTC
NA,TRBV6-6,TRBJ1-1,few,CASSYSGGSLEAFF,TGTGCCAGCAGTTACTCGGGCGGGTCCCTTGAAGCTTTCTTT
NA,TRBV4-3,TRBJ2-7,NA,CASSQGRAGAYEQYF,TGCGCCAGCAGCCAGGGGCGGGCCGGGGCCTACGAGCAGTACTTC
NA,TRBV12-3/TRBV12-4,TRBJ1-5,NA,CASSGPGFNQPQHF,TGTGCCAGCAGTGGACCGGGGTTCAATCAGCCCCAGCATTTT
TRBD1,TRBV6-1,TRBJ1-6,few,CASSARGQGSNSPLHF,TGTGCCAGCAGTGCCCGCGGACAGGGGTCAAATTCACCCCTCCACTTT
TRBD2,TRBV27,TRBJ2-1,few,CASRGLAPREQFF,TGTGCCAGCAGGGGACTAGCCCCGCGTGAGCAGTTCTTC
NA,TRBV6-2/TRBV6-3,TRBJ2-1,few,CASTADEQFF,TGTGCCAGCACGGCCGATGAGCAGTTCTTC
NA,TRBV7-2,TRBJ1-1,few,CASRRGLTTEAFF,TGTGCCAGCAGGAGGGGACTTACCACTGAAGCTTTCTTT
NA,TRBV6-2/TRBV6-3,TRBJ2-6,few,CAGSTGANVLTF,TGTGCCGGGAGTACTGGGGCCAACGTCCTGACTTTC
NA,TRBV18,TRBJ1-2,many,CASSPDSRGYTF,TGTGCCAGCTCCCCGGACAGTAGGGGCTACACCTTC
TRBD1,TRBV12-3/TRBV12-4,TRBJ1-3,many,CASSGTAGNTIYF,TGTGCCAGCAGCGGGACAGCTGGAAACACCATATATTTT
TRBD1,TRBV5-1,TRBJ1-5,many,CASALTTGGNQPQHF,TGCGCCAGCGCGCTGACTACAGGGGGCAATCAGCCCCAGCATTTT
NA,TRBV7-3,TRBJ1-6,many,CASSLYKDSPLHF,TGTGCCAGCAGCTTATATAAAGATTCACCCCTCCACTTT
TRBD1,TRBV5-5,TRBJ1-2,many,CASSATGSRDYGYTF,TGTGCCAGCAGCGCGACAGGGTCGCGTGACTATGGCTACACCTTC
NA,TRBV2,TRBJ1-4,NA,CASSDRTDEKLFF,TGTGCCAGCAGTGATCGGACAGACGAAAAACTGTTTTTT
NA,TRBV7-9,TRBJ2-7,many,CASSNTYEQYF,TGTGCCAGCAGCAACACCTACGAGCAGTACTTC
NA,TRBV4-2,TRBJ1-1,NA,CASSQASLRVGGRNTEAFF,TGTGCCAGCAGCCAAGCTTCCCTTCGGGTGGGAGGGAGGAACACTGAAGCTTTCTTT
NA,TRBV2,TRBJ2-1,many,CASSVQGNNEQFF,TGTGCCAGCAGTGTTCAGGGGAACAATGAGCAGTTCTTC
NA,TRBV12-3/TRBV12-4,TRBJ2-5,many,CASSPTRKETQYF,TGTGCCAGCAGCCCCACTAGAAAAGAGACCCAGTACTTC
NA,TRBV5-4,TRBJ1-1,NA,CASSAAAVNAEAFF,TGTGCCAGCAGCGCGGCGGCGGTGAACGCTGAAGCTTTCTTT
NA,TRBV20-1,TRBJ2-3,NA,CSARTPSTDTQYF,TGCAGTGCTAGGACCCCGAGCACAGATACGCAGTATTTT
NA,TRBV12-3/TRBV12-4,TRBJ2-7,NA,CASSFAAYEQYF,TGTGCCAGCAGTTTTGCGGCTTACGAGCAGTACTTC
NA,TRBV7-2,TRBJ1-1,NA,CASVGASLNTEAFF,TGTGCCAGCGTGGGGGCTAGCCTGAACACTGAAGCTTTCTTT
TRBD1,TRBV15,TRBJ2-3,many,CATSRRQGTTDTQYF,TGTGCCACCAGCCGGCGACAGGGTACTACAGATACGCAGTATTTT
NA,TRBV5-1,TRBJ2-7,few,CASSSIGPEDEQYF,TGCGCCAGCAGCTCGATCGGCCCTGAGGACGAGCAGTACTTC
TRBD2,TRBV5-1,TRBJ2-3,few,CASSTTSGVTDTQYF,TGCGCCAGCAGCACGACTAGCGGGGTCACAGATACGCAGTATTTT
TRBD1,TRBV18,TRBJ1-4,few,CASSPGDREEKLFF,TGTGCCAGCTCACCCGGGGACAGGGAGGAAAAACTGTTTTTT
NA,TRBV7-6,TRBJ2-5,few,CASSLAGYRDETQYF,TGTGCCAGCAGCTTAGCAGGGTACAGGGACGAGACCCAGTACTTC
TRBD2,TRBV18,TRBJ2-3,many,CASSPPRTSADTQYF,TGTGCCAGCTCACCACCTCGGACTAGTGCAGATACGCAGTATTTT
NA,TRBV20-1,TRBJ1-5,NA,CSAPGQLNQPQHF,TGCAGTGCCCCTGGACAGCTCAATCAGCCCCAGCATTTT
NA,TRBV5-1,TRBJ1-3,NA,CASSLGQDGNTIYF,TGCGCCAGCAGCTTGGGACAGGACGGAAACACCATATATTTT
NA,TRBV7-2,TRBJ2-3,few,CASSLYSGWWDTQYF,TGTGCCAGCAGCTTGTATTCAGGGTGGTGGGATACGCAGTATTTT
NA,TRBV5-1,TRBJ1-1,NA,CASSLLGSNTEAFF,TGCGCCAGCAGCCTCCTAGGGTCGAACACTGAAGCTTTCTTT
TRBD1,TRBV11-2,TRBJ2-5,many,CASSLDRDRGRAETQYF,TGTGCCAGCAGCTTAGATCGGGACAGGGGGCGCGCAGAGACCCAGTACTTC
NA,TRBV4-1,TRBJ1-2,NA,CASSPFGQRINYGYTF,TGCGCCAGCAGCCCGTTCGGCCAGAGAATTAACTATGGCTACACCTTC
NA,TRBV4-3,TRBJ1-3,few,CASSQERRQAPDTIYF,TGCGCCAGCAGCCAGGAGCGAAGACAAGCACCGGACACCATATATTTT
NA,TRBV7-3,TRBJ2-3,many,CASGFRGEDTQYF,TGTGCCAGCGGCTTCAGGGGGGAGGATACGCAGTATTTT
NA,TRBV6-2/TRBV6-3,TRBJ2-5,NA,CASSYSLIETQYF,TGTGCCAGCAGTTACTCCCTAATAGAGACCCAGTACTTC
NA,TRBV18,TRBJ1-1,few,CASSPLERGTEAFF,TGTGCCAGCTCACCCCTTGAAAGGGGCACTGAAGCTTTCTTT
NA,TRBV5-1,TRBJ2-1,NA,CASSLGGALDEQFF,TGCGCCAGCAGCTTGGGGGGGGCTTTAGATGAGCAGTTCTTC
NA,TRBV7-9,TRBJ2-3,few,CASSPTGRNTDTQYF,TGTGCCAGCAGCCCCACTGGGCGGAACACAGATACGCAGTATTTT
TRBD1,TRBV6-2/TRBV6-3,TRBJ1-2,few,CASTLGGEGYTF,TGTGCCAGCACCCTAGGGGGCGAAGGCTACACCTTC
TRBD2,TRBV6-5,TRBJ2-3,few,CASSYSKLAGADTQYF,TGTGCCAGCAGTTACTCGAAGCTAGCGGGGGCAGATACGCAGTATTTT
NA,TRBV15,TRBJ1-1,NA,CATSSDRNTEAFF,TGTGCCACCAGCAGCGACAGGAACACTGAAGCTTTCTTT
NA,TRBV7-2,TRBJ2-2,few,CASSSGQLGELFF,TGTGCCAGCAGCTCCGGACAGCTCGGGGAGCTGTTTTTT
NA,TRBV5-1,TRBJ1-1,many,CAKPRGVHGTEAFF,TGCGCCAAGCCAAGGGGAGTTCACGGCACTGAAGCTTTCTTT
NA,TRBV4-3,TRBJ2-1,few,CASSHLTSNSYNEQFF,TGCGCCAGCAGCCACCTGACTAGTAACTCCTACAATGAGCAGTTCTTC
TRBD1,TRBV5-5,TRBJ2-7,few,CASNYPGTGTYEQYF,TGTGCCAGCAACTACCCCGGGACAGGGACCTACGAGCAGTACTTC
TRBD2,TRBV9,TRBJ2-1,many,CASSTAEAGGDEQFF,TGTGCCAGCAGCACCGCGGAAGCGGGGGGCGATGAGCAGTTCTTC
NA,TRBV7-2,TRBJ1-5,NA,CASSLVGRGNQPQHF,TGTGCCAGCAGCTTAGTCGGGCGGGGGAATCAGCCCCAGCATTTT
NA,TRBV9,TRBJ1-2,NA,CASSPAAPLTNYGYTF,TGTGCCAGCAGCCCAGCGGCACCTCTAACTAACTATGGCTACACCTTC
NA,TRBV27,TRBJ1-5,many,CASVGASNQPQHF,TGTGCCAGCGTCGGGGCCAGCAATCAGCCCCAGCATTTT
NA,TRBV5-1,TRBJ2-3,many,CASSLRASGADTQYF,TGCGCCAGCAGCTTGAGGGCCTCAGGAGCAGATACGCAGTATTTT
NA,TRBV5-1,TRBJ2-4,NA,CASSLAGAGNIQYF,TGCGCCAGCAGCTTGGCAGGGGCTGGAAACATTCAGTACTTC
NA,TRBV27,TRBJ1-2,NA,CASSSNQLRTGGYTF,TGTGCCAGCAGTTCAAATCAATTGAGGACCGGGGGCTACACCTTC
TRBD1,TRBV5-1,TRBJ1-1,NA,CASRTGSNTEAFF,TGCGCCAGTAGGACAGGCAGCAACACTGAAGCTTTCTTT
NA,TRBV7-2,TRBJ1-4,NA,CASSFHRLDEKLFF,TGTGCCAGCAGCTTCCATAGGCTCGATGAAAAACTGTTTTTT